This T cell receptor (beta chain) was obtained from a study of blood T cell repertoires in COVID-19. Study as a whole: Researchers got acute and convalescent COVID-19 samples from the United States, Italy and Spain.

CDR3 length: 17 amino acids. The J segment lost 6 bases and the V segment lost 5 bases, leaving 9 bases of the junction unmatched. Germline V CDR1 and CDR2: KGHSH, LQKENI. Original processing notes: Scientists estimated how many nucleated cells there were by amplifying reference gene primers. TCRdb's copy holds only in-frame clones and misses some; the assay was immunoSEQ multiplex PCR. V and J calls and clone size are as listed in that table; D and trimming were resolved from the DNA. The table has some 240,000 clones, roughly 88% seen once. Sequenced: peripheral blood. The TCR comes from a woman in her thirties or forties who had recovered from COVID-19. J is TRBJ2-3 and V is TRBV18; 15 bases are shared with TRBD2. The CDR3 DNA reads as TGTGCCAGCTCAGCCCGGACTAGCGGGGGGGCCCGGGATACGCAGTATTTT. Translation: CASSARTSGGARDTQYF.